Shown below are 16 T cell receptor beta chains from a single sample sequenced in a study of neurological immune-mediated disorders. Via MiXCR, TCRdb re-called the 5' RACE reads, giving one row per CDR3 protein. The profile shows 70,000 or so distinct CDR3 sequences, approximately 5.2% of them singletons. The source material was PBMCs. These receptors all come from a woman in her thirties with multiple sclerosis.

This clonotype was counted at least ten times. The V and J genes are TRBV18 and TRBJ1-3; perhaps TRBD1 as D (5 bases). V lost 3 bases and J 0 bases, leaving 9 bases between the germline ends. This CDR3 comprises 15 residues. CDR1 and CDR2 (germline): KGHSH, LQKENI. Written as DNA, the CDR3 is TGTGCCAGCTCACCCGGCGGACACTCTGGAAACACCATATATTTT. This translates into CASSPGGHSGNTIYF.

This clonotype was recorded at least ten times. The chain joins TRBV12-3 or TRBV12-4 to TRBJ2-1; D is possibly TRBD1 or TRBD2 (5 bases each). Trimming removed 2 bases from V and 6 bases from J, with 11 bases in between. There are 14 residues in the CDR3. The CDR3 region is CASSLWGGGNEQFF. DNA for the CDR3: TGTGCCAGCAGTTTATGGGGTGGGGGCAATGAGCAGTTCTTC.

The table lists this clonotype with a few counts. The chain couples TRBV20-1 to TRBJ2-1; D ambiguous. The CDR3 totals 15 residues. V lost 0 bases to trimming and J lost 5 bases, with 14 bases between them. Germline V CDR1 and CDR2: DFQATT, SNEGSKA (reference sequence). This CDR3 reads CSAREAQSIHNEQFF. The CDR3 bases are TGCAGTGCTAGAGAGGCCCAATCAATTCACAATGAGCAGTTCTTC.

In its sample, this clonotype was seen many times. The V gene is TRBV7-2, the J gene TRBJ1-5; 11 nucleotides match TRBD1. The CDR3 sequence is 15 residues long. Germline V CDR1 and CDR2: SGHTA, FQGNSA. Germline trimming cut 5 bases from V and 4 bases from J; bases unmatched to any gene: 4. CDR3 in amino acids: CASSLGDRGNQPQHF. In DNA, the CDR3 is TGTGCCAGCAGCCTGGGGGACAGGGGGAATCAGCCCCAGCATTTT.

This clonotype was counted ten times or more. V usage is TRBV12-3 or TRBV12-4 and J usage is TRBJ2-5, with a tentative D call TRBD1 (6 bases). Trimming removed 8 bases at V and 1 base at J, with 11 bases between. The CDR3 has 13 amino acids. The CDR3 DNA reads as TGTGCCAGCGTACGGACAGTCCAAGAGACCCAGTACTTC. Its translation is CASVRTVQETQYF.

This clonotype was picked up many times. The chain uses TRBV24-1 and TRBJ2-3; the match to TRBD2 covers 9 bases. CDR3 length equals 15 residues. V shed 9 bases and J 1 base; nucleotides not matched to a gene: 7. The germline V gene has CDR1 KGHDR and CDR2 SFDVKD. The DNA of the CDR3 is TGTGCCACCTCAGCCGGGACTAGCCGCACAGATACGCAGTATTTT. Amino acid sequence: CATSAGTSRTDTQYF.

In the case of this clonotype: This may arise from a read error, as a much more abundant clone is one base away. The CDR3 DNA reads TGTGCCAGCAGCCAGACAGGTATTATTCTCTACGAGCAGTACTTC. It is translated as CASSQTGIILYEQYF. The J gene is TRBJ2-7, the V gene TRBV25-1; a possible D gene is TRBD1 (6 bases). CDR3 size: 15 residues. Trimming cost V 6 bases and J 3 bases, with 18 bases left between them. Looked up from germline, CDR1 is MGHDK and CDR2 is SYGVNS.

This clonotype was counted ten times or more. J is TRBJ2-3 and V is TRBV7-2; D is unresolved. Germline assignment: CDR1 SGHTA and CDR2 FQGNSA. Trimming removed 1 base at V and 3 bases at J, with 5 bases between. The CDR3 length is 13 residues. CDR3 region: CASSLGPTDTQYF. The CDR3 DNA is TGTGCCAGCAGCTTAGGTCCGACAGATACGCAGTATTTT.

This clonotype was recorded at least ten times. The chain combines TRBV5-8 with TRBJ2-3; tentative D call: TRBD1 (6 bases). The germline V gene encodes CDR1 SGHTS and CDR2 YDEGEE. V dropped 7 bases and J dropped 0 bases, with 9 bases sitting between them. The CDR3 is 13 residues long. The CDR3 is CASPDRSTDTQYF. CDR3 nucleotides: TGTGCCAGCCCTGACAGGAGCACAGATACGCAGTATTTT. Filled out from reference TRBV5-8 and TRBJ2-3, the complete variable domain reads EAGVTQSPTHLIKTRGQQATLRCSPISGHTSVYWYQQALGLGLQFLLWYDEGEERNRGNFPPRFSGRQFPNYSSELNVNALELEDSALYLCASPDRSTDTQYFGPGTRLTVL.

This clonotype was recorded many times. The rearrangement links TRBV6-1 to TRBJ1-2; D ambiguous. The CDR3 is 15 amino acids. The germline CDR1 and CDR2 sequences are MNHNS and SASEGT. Deletions cut 1 base from V and 3 bases from J, with 12 bases between. The CDR3 spells CASSEGAQSYYGYTF. In nucleotides, the CDR3 is TGTGCCAGCAGTGAAGGGGCCCAGTCCTACTATGGCTACACCTTC.

The chain couples TRBV25-1 to TRBJ1-2, with D unresolved. The CDR3 covers 15 residues. With 6 bases removed from V and 5 bases from J, the gap between germline ends came to 19 bases. In germline, CDR1 is MGHDK, CDR2 SYGVNS. As DNA, the CDR3 is TGTGCCAGCAGAAAAAAAGGCGGGGTACAATATGGCTACACCTTC. It encodes CASRKKGGVQYGYTF.

There are a few counts of this clonotype. V gene TRBV6-6 combines with J gene TRBJ2-3; D is unresolved. Trimming stripped 0 bases from V and 3 bases from J, with 10 bases between. CDR1 and CDR2 from the germline V gene are MNHNY and SVGAGI (reference sequence). The CDR3 is made up of 15 amino acids. As DNA, the CDR3 is TGTGCCAGCAGTTACTCGATCACGAGGACAGATACGCAGTATTTT. Amino acid sequence: CASSYSITRTDTQYF.

This clonotype occurred many times. This chain joins TRBV6-5 and TRBJ1-1; D possibly corresponds to TRBD1 (5 bases). The CDR3 covers 14 residues. Germline-derived CDR1 and CDR2 are MNHEY and SVGAGI. V was trimmed by 0 bases and J by 6 bases, leaving 11 bases between them. The CDR3 loop reads CASSYSGQRAEAFF. The CDR3 nucleotides read TGTGCCAGCAGTTACTCGGGGCAGCGCGCTGAAGCTTTCTTT.

There are a few counts of this clonotype. The rearrangement uses TRBV7-6 and TRBJ2-7; 7 positions agree with TRBD1. Germline trimming cut 1 base from V and 9 bases from J; bases unmatched to any gene: 3. CDR1 and CDR2 from the germline V gene are SGHVS and FNYEAQ. This CDR3 is built from 12 residues. CDR3 DNA: TGTGCCAGCAGCTTAGGACAGGGCCCGCAGTACTTC. It encodes CASSLGQGPQYF.

In this sample, this clonotype turned up many times. The V gene is TRBV5-1, the J gene TRBJ2-3; 9 bases line up with TRBD2. The CDR3 is 14 residues long. The germline gives CDR1 SGHRS, CDR2 YFSETQ. The trim removed 0 bases at V and 6 bases at J, leaving 2 bases unmatched. CDR3 in amino acids: CASSLESGGDTQYF. CDR3 sequence (DNA): TGCGCCAGCAGCTTGGAAAGCGGGGGGGATACGCAGTATTTT.

The V and J genes are TRBV27 and TRBJ1-2; D is ambiguous. The CDR3 spans 14 residues. Trimming took 6 bases from V and 4 from J, leaving 15 bases between them. Per the germline V gene, CDR1 is MNHEY and CDR2 is SMNVEV (reference sequence). CDR3 coding DNA: TGTGCCAGCAGCACAGCTCACGGTACCTATGGCTACACCTTC. Translated, it gives CASSTAHGTYGYTF.